This T cell receptor beta chain comes out of a study of blood T cell repertoires in COVID-19. Study overall: Italy, Spain and the United States were the sources of the convalescent and acute COVID-19 samples.

As originally analysed: Researchers report that nucleated cell counts were estimated from reference gene primer amplification. Profiling relied on immunoSEQ multiplex PCR, and the TCRdb table lists in-frame clones only, not all of them. Clonal size and the V and J genes are those of that table, whereas D and trimming came from the DNA. The sample yields around 280,000 clones, approximately 86% seen once. V shed 3 bases and J shed 0 bases, with 10 bases lying between them. CDR3 size: 15 residues. From germline, CDR1 is MNHEY and CDR2 SVGAGI. The gene calls are TRBV6-5 and TRBJ2-3; TRBD2 might be the D (6 bases). The source is a woman aged 50 to 65 who had recovered from COVID-19. The source material was peripheral blood. The CDR3 sequence is CASSYGGSSTDTQYF. Written as DNA, the CDR3 is TGTGCCAGCAGTTATGGGGGGAGTAGCACAGATACGCAGTATTTT.